This T cell receptor (beta chain) was retrieved from a study of blood T cell repertoires in COVID-19 (TCRdb year 2020). At the level of the whole study: The collaborator samples originated in the United States, Italy and Spain and spanned the acute and convalescent phases of COVID-19. Samples were obtained from the ongoing ImmuneRACE study (first 160 participants) and from roughly 1,300 subjects provided by 6 global collaborators. Deeply sampled blood TCRbeta repertoires from subjects exposed to, actively infected with, or recovered from COVID-19 were included in the dataset. A de-identified subject ID, COVID-19 status, age in years and sex were almost always included in the sample metadata. HLA class I and class II types, where available, came from metadata supplied by the sample provider rather than from assay-based typing. A freely available public database, intended as a resource for researchers studying the immune response to SARS-CoV-2, is where the repertoires were released. The material from the prospective study consisted of cDNA or gDNA derived from T cells, B-cell-depleted T cells, or PBMCs. Study-level results and caveats: Clinical and demographic metadata were provided uncurated, with the amount varying by source and participant.

Whole blood was collected in K2EDTA tubes by collaborating institutions according to the institutions' own protocols. Collaborator samples were shipped for TCRbeta analysis as frozen whole blood, isolated PBMCs, or DNA extracted from either sample type. The immunoSEQ Assay, a bias-controlled multiplex PCR, was used to amplify TCRbeta CDR3 regions from genomic DNA. The authors' analysis ran thus. Within the assay, amplification of reference gene primers was used to estimate how many nucleated cells each sample contained. To quantify the absolute abundance of each unique TCRbeta CDR3 rearrangement, sequence reads were collapsed and filtered. For each sample, productive Simpson clonality was calculated by taking the square root of Simpson's diversity index across productive rearrangements. TCRdb holds this immuneACCESS table with in-frame rearrangements only. Some clones are missing; in checked studies, unresolved V genes explain under half, and the rest has no known cause. V and J calls plus clone size are reproduced from that table; the DNA served to infer D and trimming. In this sample the table shows roughly 140,000 clones, around 78% of which occur a single time. 1.9% of the sample is taken by the ten largest.

CDR1 and CDR2 were assigned from the germline V gene as SGHVS and FQNEAQ. From the cysteine up to the phenylalanine, the CDR3 has a length of 16 residues. This entry keeps only the CDR3 DNA: 48 bases, framed from base 1. The V end gives up 5 bases and the J end 3 bases, leaving 4 bases in the junction not matched to a gene. Notes on this clone: No antigen is known for it. No base qualities exist here, and no much larger clone lies one base off it.

The TCR originated in a woman aged 60-75 years with acute or convalescent COVID-19. The specimen was peripheral blood. The chain links TRBV7-8 with TRBJ2-3; TRBD2 aligns with 14 central bases. The CDR3 reads as follows: CASSQGTSGRTDTQYF. The DNA reads TGTGCCAGCAGCCAGGGGACTAGCGGGAGAACAGATACGCAGTATTTT.